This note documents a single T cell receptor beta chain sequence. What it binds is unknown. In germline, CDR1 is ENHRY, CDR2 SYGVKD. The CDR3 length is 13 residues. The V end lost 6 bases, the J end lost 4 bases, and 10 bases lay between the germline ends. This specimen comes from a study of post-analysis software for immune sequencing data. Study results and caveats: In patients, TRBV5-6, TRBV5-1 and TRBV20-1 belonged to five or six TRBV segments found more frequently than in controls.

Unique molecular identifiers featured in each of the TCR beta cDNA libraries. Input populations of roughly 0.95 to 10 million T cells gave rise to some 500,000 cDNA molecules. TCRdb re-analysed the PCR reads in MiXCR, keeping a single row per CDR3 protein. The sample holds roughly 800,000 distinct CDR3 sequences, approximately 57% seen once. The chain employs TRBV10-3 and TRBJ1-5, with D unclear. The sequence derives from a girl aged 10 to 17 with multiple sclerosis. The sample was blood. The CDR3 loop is CAIRYSANQPQHF. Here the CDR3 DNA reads TGTGCCATCAGGTACAGCGCGAATCAGCCCCAGCATTTT.